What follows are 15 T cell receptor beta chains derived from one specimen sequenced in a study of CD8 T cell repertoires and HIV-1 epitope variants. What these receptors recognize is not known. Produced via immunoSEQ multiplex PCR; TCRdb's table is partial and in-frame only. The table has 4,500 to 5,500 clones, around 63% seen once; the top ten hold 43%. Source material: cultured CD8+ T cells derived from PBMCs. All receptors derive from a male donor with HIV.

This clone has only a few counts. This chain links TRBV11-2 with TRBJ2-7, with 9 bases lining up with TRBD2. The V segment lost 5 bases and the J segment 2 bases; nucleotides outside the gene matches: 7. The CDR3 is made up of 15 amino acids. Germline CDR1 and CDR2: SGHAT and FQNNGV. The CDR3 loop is CASSLGLALPYEQYF. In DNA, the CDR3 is TGTGCCAGCAGCCTAGGACTAGCGCTCCCCTACGAGCAGTACTTC.

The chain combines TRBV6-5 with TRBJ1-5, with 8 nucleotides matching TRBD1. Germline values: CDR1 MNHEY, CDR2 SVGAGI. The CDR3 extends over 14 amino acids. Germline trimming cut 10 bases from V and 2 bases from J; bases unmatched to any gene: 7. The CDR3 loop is CATSGGVRNQPQHF. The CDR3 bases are TGTGCCACATCAGGGGGCGTTCGCAATCAGCCCCAGCATTTT.

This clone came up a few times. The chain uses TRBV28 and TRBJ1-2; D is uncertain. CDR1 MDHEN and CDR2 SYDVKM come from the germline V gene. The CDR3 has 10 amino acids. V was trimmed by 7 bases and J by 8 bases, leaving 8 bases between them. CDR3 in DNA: TGTGCCAGCAAGGGAATCGGCTACACCTTC. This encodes CASKGIGYTF.

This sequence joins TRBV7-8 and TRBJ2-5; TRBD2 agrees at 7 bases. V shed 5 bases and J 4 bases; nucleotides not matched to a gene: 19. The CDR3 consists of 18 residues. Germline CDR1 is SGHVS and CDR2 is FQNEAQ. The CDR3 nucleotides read TGTGCCAGCAGCACCCGGACTAGTGACGGCTATCGCGGAGAGACCCAGTACTTC. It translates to CASSTRTSDGYRGETQYF.

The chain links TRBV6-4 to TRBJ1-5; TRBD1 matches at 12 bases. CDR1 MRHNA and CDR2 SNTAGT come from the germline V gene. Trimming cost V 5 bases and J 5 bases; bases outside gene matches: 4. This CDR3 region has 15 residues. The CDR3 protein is CASSHGTGGDQPQHF. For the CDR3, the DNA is TGTGCCAGCAGTCACGGGACAGGGGGCGATCAGCCCCAGCATTTT.

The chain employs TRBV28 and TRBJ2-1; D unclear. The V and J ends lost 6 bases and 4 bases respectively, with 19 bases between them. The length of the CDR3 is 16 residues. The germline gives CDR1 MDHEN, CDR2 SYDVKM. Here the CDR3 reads CASSPEPQATYNEQFF. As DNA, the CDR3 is TGTGCCAGCAGCCCAGAGCCCCAGGCAACTTACAATGAGCAGTTCTTC.

The CDR3 DNA reads as TGTGCCAGCAGTGACGGTTTAGGGCCCCAGCATTTT. The encoded protein is CASSDGLGPQHF. The gene calls are TRBV5-6 and TRBJ1-5; no clear D gene. The CDR3 is 12 residues long. Germline CDR1 and CDR2: SGHDT and YYEEEE. Trimming stripped 5 bases from V and 9 bases from J, with 12 bases between.

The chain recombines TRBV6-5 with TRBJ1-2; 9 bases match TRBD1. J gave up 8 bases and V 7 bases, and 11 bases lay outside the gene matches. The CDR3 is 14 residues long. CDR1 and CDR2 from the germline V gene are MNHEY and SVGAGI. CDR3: CASITQGASGGYTF. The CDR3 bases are TGTGCCAGCATTACACAGGGGGCTTCCGGGGGCTACACCTTC.

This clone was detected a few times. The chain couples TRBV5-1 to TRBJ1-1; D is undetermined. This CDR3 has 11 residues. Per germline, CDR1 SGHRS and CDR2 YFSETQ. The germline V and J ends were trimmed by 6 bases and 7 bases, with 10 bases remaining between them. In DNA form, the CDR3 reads TGCGCCAGCACCGGTAACGGTGAAGCTTTCTTT. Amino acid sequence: CASTGNGEAFF.

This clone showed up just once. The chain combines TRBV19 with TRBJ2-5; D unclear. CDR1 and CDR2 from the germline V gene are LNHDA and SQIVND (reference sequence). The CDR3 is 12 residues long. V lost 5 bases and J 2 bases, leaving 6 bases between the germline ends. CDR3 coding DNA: TGTGCCAGTAGTGTAGGTCAAGAGACCCAGTACTTC. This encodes CASSVGQETQYF.

This chain's CDR3 is CASSFAGTGRLEEAFF. DNA of the CDR3: TGTGCCAGTAGTTTTGCCGGTACAGGGCGGCTCGAAGAAGCTTTCTTT. The chain uses TRBV19 and TRBJ1-1, with D tentatively TRBD1 (6 bases). CDR3 length: 16 amino acids. Germline V gene data show CDR1 as LNHDA and CDR2 as SQIVND (reference sequence). V lost 5 bases and J lost 8, with 24 bases in between.

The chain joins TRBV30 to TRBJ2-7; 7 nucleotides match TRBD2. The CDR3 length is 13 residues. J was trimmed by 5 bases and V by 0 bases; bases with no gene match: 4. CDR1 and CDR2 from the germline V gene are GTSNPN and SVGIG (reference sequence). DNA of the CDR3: TGTGCCTGGAGTGTACTGGGAGGGAACGAGCAGTACTTC. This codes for CAWSVLGGNEQYF. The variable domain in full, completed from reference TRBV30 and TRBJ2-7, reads SQTIHQWPATLVQPVGSPLSLECTVEGTSNPNLYWYRQAAGRGLQLLFYSVGIGQISSEVPQNLSASRPQDRQFILSSKKLLLSDSGFYLCAWSVLGGNEQYFGPGTRLTVT.

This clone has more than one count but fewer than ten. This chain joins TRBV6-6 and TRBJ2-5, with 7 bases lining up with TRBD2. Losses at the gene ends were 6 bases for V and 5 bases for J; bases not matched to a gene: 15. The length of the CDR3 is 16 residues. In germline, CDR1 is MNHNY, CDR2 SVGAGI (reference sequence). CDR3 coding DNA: TGTGCCAGCAGCCGAGCTTTGGGGGAGGGCCGTGAGACCCAGTACTTC. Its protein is CASSRALGEGRETQYF.

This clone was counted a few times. This CDR3 is CATSRERQGAVGELFF. DNA for the CDR3: TGTGCCACCAGCAGAGAAAGACAGGGGGCAGTCGGGGAGCTGTTTTTT. The chain is built from TRBV15 and TRBJ2-2; TRBD1 agrees at 10 bases. The CDR3 covers 16 residues. With V trimmed by 0 bases and J by 7 bases, 5 bases remained unmatched. The germline V gene has CDR1 LNHNV and CDR2 YYDKDF (reference sequence).

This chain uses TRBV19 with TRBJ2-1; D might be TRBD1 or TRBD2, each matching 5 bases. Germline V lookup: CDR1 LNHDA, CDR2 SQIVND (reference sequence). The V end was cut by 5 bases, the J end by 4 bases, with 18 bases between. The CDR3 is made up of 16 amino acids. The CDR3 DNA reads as TGTGCCAGTAGTGCAGCCTGGGGCGGGCGTTACAATGAGCAGTTCTTC. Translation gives CASSAAWGGRYNEQFF.